This TCR beta chain was profiled in a study of blood T cell repertoires in COVID-19. V dropped 0 bases and J dropped 3; count of bases not matched to a gene: 13. Germline-derived CDR1 and CDR2 are MNHEY and SMNVEV (reference sequence). The CDR3 contains 18 residues. Profiling relied on immunoSEQ multiplex PCR, and the TCRdb table lists in-frame clones only, not all of them. The sample includes some 130,000 clones, around 87% of them seen just once. The receptor was derived from a man between 65 and 80 years old with active COVID-19. V and J are TRBV27 and TRBJ2-5; 7 bases line up with TRBD1. The sequencing input was peripheral blood. The CDR3 bases are TGTGCCAGCAGTTTATCCTACGGGACAGCCCTTTCGGAAGAGACCCAGTACTTC. The encoded protein is CASSLSYGTALSEETQYF.